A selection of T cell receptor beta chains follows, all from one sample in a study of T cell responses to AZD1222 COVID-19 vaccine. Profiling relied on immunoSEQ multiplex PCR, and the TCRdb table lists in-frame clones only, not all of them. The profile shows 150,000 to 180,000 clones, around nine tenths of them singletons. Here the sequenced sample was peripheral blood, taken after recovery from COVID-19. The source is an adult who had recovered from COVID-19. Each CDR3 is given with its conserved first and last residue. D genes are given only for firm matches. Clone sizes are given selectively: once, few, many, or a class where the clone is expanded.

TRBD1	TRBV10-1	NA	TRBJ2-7	TGCGCCAGCCGGGACAGTTGGGACGGCGAGCAGTACTTC	CASRDSWDGEQYF
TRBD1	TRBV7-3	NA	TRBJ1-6	TGTGCCAGCAGCTTAGGGGACAGTAGATCACCCCTCCACTTT	CASSLGDSRSPLHF
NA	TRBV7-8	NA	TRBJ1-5	TGTGCCAGCAGCTTAGGCAGGGACGTTAGCAATCAGCCCCAGCATTTT	CASSLGRDVSNQPQHF
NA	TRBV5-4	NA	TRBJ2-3	TGTGCCAGCAGCTTGAGGGGCCCGAGCGCAGATACGCAGTATTTT	CASSLRGPSADTQYF
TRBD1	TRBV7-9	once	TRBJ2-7	TGTGCCAGCAGCTTCCGGGACAGGGGCTACGAGCAGTACTTC	CASSFRDRGYEQYF
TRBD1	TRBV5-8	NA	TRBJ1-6	TGTGCCAGCAGCATAGGGACAGGGGCTAATTCACCCCTCCACTTT	CASSIGTGANSPLHF
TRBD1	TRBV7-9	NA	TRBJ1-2	TGTGCCAGCAGCTCGGCGGACAGGGAATTGGGCTACACCTTC	CASSSADRELGYTF
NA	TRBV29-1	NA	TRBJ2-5	TGCAGCGTTGAACCTTTAGAGACCCAGTACTTC	CSVEPLETQYF
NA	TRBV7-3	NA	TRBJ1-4	TGTGCCAGCAGCTTAATGAAGAATGAAAAACTGTTTTTT	CASSLMKNEKLFF
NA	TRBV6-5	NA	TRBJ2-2	TGTGCCAGCAGTTACTCTGGTAGCGGGGAGCTGTTTTTT	CASSYSGSGELFF
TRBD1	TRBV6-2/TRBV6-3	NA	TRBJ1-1	TGTGCCAGCAGTCAACCGGGACAGGGCACTGAAGCTTTCTTT	CASSQPGQGTEAFF
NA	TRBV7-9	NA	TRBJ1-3	TGTGCCAGCAGTAAGACCGAGGGAAACACCATATATTTT	CASSKTEGNTIYF
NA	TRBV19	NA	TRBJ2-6	TGTGCCAGGAAACCGGGAACTCTTGCCTCTGGGGCCAACGTCCTGACTTTC	CARKPGTLASGANVLTF
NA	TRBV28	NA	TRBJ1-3	TGTGCCAGCAGTCCGGCTTTGGGACATGGAAACACCATATATTTT	CASSPALGHGNTIYF
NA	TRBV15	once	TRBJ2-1	TGTGCCACCAGTGAGGGCTACAATGAGCAGTTCTTC	CATSEGYNEQFF
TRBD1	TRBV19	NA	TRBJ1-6	TGTGCCAGTAGTCCAGGACAGGGGGCTAATTCACCCCTCCACTTT	CASSPGQGANSPLHF
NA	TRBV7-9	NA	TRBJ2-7	TGTGCCAGCAGCCTGGGTTTTCAGGAACAGTACTTC	CASSLGFQEQYF
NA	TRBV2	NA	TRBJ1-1	TGTGCCAGCAATCGGGAGGCGAACACTGAAGCTTTCTTT	CASNREANTEAFF
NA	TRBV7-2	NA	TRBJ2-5	TGTGCCAGCAGCGTCGGCGAGACCCAGTACTTC	CASSVGETQYF
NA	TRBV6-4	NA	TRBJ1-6	TGTGCCAGGGGGTGCGAAACACCCCTCCACTTT	CARGCETPLHF
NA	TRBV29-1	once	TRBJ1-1	TGCAGCGTTGCTCGGACCCGGGGGGGCACTGAAGCTTTCTTT	CSVARTRGGTEAFF
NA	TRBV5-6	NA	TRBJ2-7	TGTGCCAGCAGTTGGGACTCTTACGAGCAGTACTTC	CASSWDSYEQYF
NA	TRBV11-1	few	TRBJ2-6	TGTGCCAGCAGCCCCGCCCACAGCTCTGGGGCCAACGTCCTGACTTTC	CASSPAHSSGANVLTF
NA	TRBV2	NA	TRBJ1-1	TGTGCCAGCAGGATGGAGACAGATTCGCCTGAAGCTTTCTTT	CASRMETDSPEAFF